One sample yielded the 12 T cell receptor beta chains listed below, sequenced in a study of T cell responses to AZD1222 COVID-19 vaccine. Libraries were prepared by immunoSEQ multiplex PCR; TCRdb keeps only in-frame clonotypes and omits some of them. The table records approximately 110,000 clones, approximately 84% of them present only once. The sequencing here drew on peripheral blood, taken on day 0 of AZD1222 vaccination. All receptors come from an adult in good health.

The chain couples TRBV5-1 to TRBJ1-6, with 10 bases identical to TRBD1. There are 15 residues in the CDR3. Germline-derived CDR1 and CDR2 are SGHRS and YFSETQ. V lost 3 bases, J lost 8 bases, and 5 bases stayed unmatched. The chain's CDR3 is CASSSRTGGDSPLHF. The CDR3 nucleotides are TGCGCCAGCAGCTCTAGGACAGGGGGGGATTCACCCCTCCACTTT.

This sequence joins TRBV6-1 and TRBJ2-1, with D possibly being TRBD1 or TRBD2 (5 bases each). The V end lost 0 bases, the J end lost 4 bases, and 10 bases lay between the germline ends. Germline CDR1 MNHNS, CDR2 SASEGT. The CDR3 has 15 residues. The CDR3 is CASSEAGTTYNEQFF. CDR3 nucleotide sequence: TGTGCCAGCAGTGAAGCGGGGACGACTTACAATGAGCAGTTCTTC.

The genes are TRBV19 and TRBJ1-1, with no clear D. The germline CDR1 and CDR2 sequences are LNHDA and SQIVND (reference sequence). The CDR3 spans 13 residues. V gave up 7 bases and J gave up 5 bases, with 14 bases separating them. The CDR3, as DNA: TGTGCCAGTAACCCTGACGGGAGGACTGAAGCTTTCTTT. This sequence encodes CASNPDGRTEAFF.

V and J are TRBV15 and TRBJ1-2, with 7 bases aligning to TRBD1. This CDR3 spans 15 amino acids. Germline lookup yields CDR1 LNHNV and CDR2 YYDKDF (reference sequence). V shed 9 bases, J shed 8 bases, and the junction held 18 bases outside the gene matches. CDR3 bases: TGTGCCACGTCCACTTCGACAGGGTATTTCTCCGGCTACACCTTC. It yields the protein CATSTSTGYFSGYTF.

A single count supports this clone. V gene TRBV6-5 combines with J gene TRBJ2-5; D may be TRBD2 (6 bases). Germline lookup yields CDR1 MNHEY and CDR2 SVGAGI. This CDR3 is built from 13 residues. V was trimmed by 6 bases and J by 5 bases, leaving 13 bases between them. As DNA, the CDR3 is TGTGCCAGCAGACAATCGGGGAGGGAGACCCAGTACTTC. Amino acid sequence: CASRQSGRETQYF.

The V and J genes are TRBV6-5 and TRBJ1-4; 12 positions agree with TRBD1. Looked up from germline, CDR1 is MNHEY and CDR2 is SVGAGI. The CDR3 is 14 amino acids. Trimming cost V 2 bases and J 8 bases; bases outside gene matches: 0. CDR3 amino acids: CASSYGTGGEKLFF. The CDR3 nucleotides are TGTGCCAGCAGTTACGGGACAGGGGGCGAAAAACTGTTTTTT.

This clone was seen a single time. This rearrangement joins TRBV19 to TRBJ1-4; D gene unclear. Germline V gene lookup returns CDR1 LNHDA and CDR2 SQIVND (reference sequence). The V end lost 6 bases, the J end lost 1 base, and 12 bases lay between the germline ends. The CDR3 is made up of 15 amino acids. The CDR3 is CASSPSTVTNEKLFF. The CDR3 DNA follows: TGTGCCAGTAGCCCCTCCACTGTAACTAATGAAAAACTGTTTTTT.

This sequence joins TRBV7-2 and TRBJ1-1; D may be TRBD1 (6 bases). In germline, CDR1 is SGHTA, CDR2 FQGNSA. The germline V and J ends were trimmed by 6 bases and 1 base, with 18 bases remaining between them. The CDR3 is made up of 16 amino acids. The CDR3 nucleotides read TGTGCCAGCAGGCCTGATGGGGGGGGCCCGAACACTGAAGCTTTCTTT. Residues: CASRPDGGGPNTEAFF.

With regard to this clone: Other DNA sequences in this sample translate to the same CDR3. The chain carries TRBV6-5 and TRBJ1-2; weak D call: TRBD1 (6 bases). This CDR3 spans 15 amino acids. V lost 0 bases, J lost 0 bases, and 8 bases lay in between. Germline V gives CDR1 MNHEY, CDR2 SVGAGI. The CDR3 DNA sequence: TGTGCCAGCAGTTACTCGGGGGGCGCTAACTATGGCTACACCTTC. This sequence encodes CASSYSGGANYGYTF.

The chain uses TRBV7-2 and TRBJ2-5, with 9 bases aligning to TRBD2. CDR1 is SGHTA and CDR2 is FQGNSA in the germline V gene. V lost 5 bases, J lost 5 bases, and 12 bases stayed unmatched. There are 16 residues in the CDR3. DNA for the CDR3: TGTGCCAGCAGCCAACAGACTAGCGGAATGGCGGAGACCCAGTACTTC. Amino acid sequence: CASSQQTSGMAETQYF.

J is TRBJ1-1 and V is TRBV2; D is ambiguous. V was shortened by 1 base and J by 1 base, with 4 bases between the two germline ends. This CDR3 is built from 13 residues. Germline V CDR1 and CDR2: SNHLY, FYNNEI. The CDR3 sequence: CASSEERNTEAFF. CDR3 DNA: TGTGCCAGCAGTGAAGAAAGGAACACTGAAGCTTTCTTT.

This chain links TRBV5-4 with TRBJ1-5; a possible D gene is TRBD1 (6 bases). V was shortened by 2 bases and J by 7 bases, with 16 bases between the two germline ends. The CDR3 has 15 amino acids. The germline gives CDR1 SGHNT, CDR2 YYREEE (reference sequence). The CDR3: CASSFNAGEAQPQHF. The DNA for the CDR3 is TGTGCCAGCAGCTTCAACGCAGGGGAGGCCCAGCCCCAGCATTTT.